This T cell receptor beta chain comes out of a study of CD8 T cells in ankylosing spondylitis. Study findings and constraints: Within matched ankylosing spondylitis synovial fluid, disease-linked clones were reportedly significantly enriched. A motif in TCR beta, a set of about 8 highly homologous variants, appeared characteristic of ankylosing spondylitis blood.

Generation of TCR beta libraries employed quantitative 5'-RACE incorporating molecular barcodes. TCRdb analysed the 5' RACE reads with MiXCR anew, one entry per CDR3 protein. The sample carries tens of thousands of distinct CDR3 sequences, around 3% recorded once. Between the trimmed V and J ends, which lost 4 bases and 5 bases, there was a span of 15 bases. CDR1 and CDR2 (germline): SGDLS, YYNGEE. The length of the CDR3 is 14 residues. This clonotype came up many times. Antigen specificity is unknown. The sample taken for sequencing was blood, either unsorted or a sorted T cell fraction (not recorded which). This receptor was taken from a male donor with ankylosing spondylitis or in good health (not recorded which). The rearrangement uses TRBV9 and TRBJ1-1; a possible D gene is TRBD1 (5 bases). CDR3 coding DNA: TGTGCCAGCAGCCACGCCCCGGGGGAGACTGAAGCTTTCTTT. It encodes CASSHAPGETEAFF.